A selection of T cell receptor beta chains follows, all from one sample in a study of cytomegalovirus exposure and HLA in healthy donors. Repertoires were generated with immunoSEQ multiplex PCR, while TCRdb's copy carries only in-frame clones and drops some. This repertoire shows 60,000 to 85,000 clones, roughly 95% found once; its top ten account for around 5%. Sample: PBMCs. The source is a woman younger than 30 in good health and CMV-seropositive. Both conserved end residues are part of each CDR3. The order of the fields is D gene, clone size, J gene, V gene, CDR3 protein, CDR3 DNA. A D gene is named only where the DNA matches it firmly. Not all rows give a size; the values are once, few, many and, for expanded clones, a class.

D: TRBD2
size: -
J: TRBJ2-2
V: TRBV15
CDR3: CATSRDLLAGGSGTGELFF
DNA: TGTGCCACCAGCAGAGATTTGCTAGCGGGAGGGTCGGGGACCGGGGAGCTGTTTTTT

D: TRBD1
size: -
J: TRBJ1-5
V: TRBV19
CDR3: CASSIGRGDFQPQHF
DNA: TGTGCCAGTAGTATAGGCAGGGGGGATTTTCAGCCCCAGCATTTT

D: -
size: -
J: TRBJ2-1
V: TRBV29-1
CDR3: CSVETFPEQFF
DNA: TGCAGCGTTGAGACTTTCCCTGAGCAGTTCTTC

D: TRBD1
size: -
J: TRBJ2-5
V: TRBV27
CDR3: CASSSSGLGQGSQETQYF
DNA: TGTGCCAGCAGTTCATCGGGCCTGGGACAGGGGAGCCAAGAGACCCAGTACTTC

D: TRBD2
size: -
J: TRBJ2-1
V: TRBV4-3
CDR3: CASSQDSPGTTLNEQFF
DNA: TGCGCCAGCAGCCAAGATAGCCCGGGGACTACTCTCAATGAGCAGTTCTTC

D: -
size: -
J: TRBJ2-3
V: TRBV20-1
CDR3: CSGGFTDTQYF
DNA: TGCAGTGGAGGGTTCACAGATACGCAGTATTTT

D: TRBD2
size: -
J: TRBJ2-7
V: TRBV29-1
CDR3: CSVIRLAVNSYEQYF
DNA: TGCAGCGTTATCCGACTAGCGGTGAACTCCTACGAGCAGTACTTC

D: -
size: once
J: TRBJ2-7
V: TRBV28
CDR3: CASSFLGPNYEQYF
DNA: TGTGCCAGCAGTTTTCTAGGTCCTAACTACGAGCAGTACTTC

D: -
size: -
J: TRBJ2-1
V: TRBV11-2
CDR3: CASSLGGNYNEQFF
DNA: TGTGCCAGCAGCTTAGGAGGGAACTACAATGAGCAGTTCTTC

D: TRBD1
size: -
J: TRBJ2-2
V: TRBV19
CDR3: CASSTGTGYTGELFF
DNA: TGTGCCAGTAGTACCGGGACAGGGTACACCGGGGAGCTGTTTTTT

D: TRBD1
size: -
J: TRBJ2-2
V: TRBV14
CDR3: CASSLGQGIGELFF
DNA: TGTGCCAGCAGCCTGGGACAGGGTATCGGGGAGCTGTTTTTT

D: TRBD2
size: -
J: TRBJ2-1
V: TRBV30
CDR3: CAWSVSVGTRDNEQFF
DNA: TGTGCCTGGAGTGTAAGTGTGGGGACTAGGGACAATGAGCAGTTCTTC

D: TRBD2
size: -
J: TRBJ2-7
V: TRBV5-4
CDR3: CASSLAGGTNYEQYF
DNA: TGTGCCAGCAGCTTGGCGGGGGGGACAAACTACGAGCAGTACTTC

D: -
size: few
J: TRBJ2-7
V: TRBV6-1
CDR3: CASRGGEQYF
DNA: TGTGCCAGCAGGGGGGGCGAGCAGTACTTC

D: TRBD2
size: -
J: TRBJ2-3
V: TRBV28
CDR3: CASSLSGTSDTDTQYF
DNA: TGTGCCAGCAGTCTCTCCGGGACTAGCGACACAGATACGCAGTATTTT

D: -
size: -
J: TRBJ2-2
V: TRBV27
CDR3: CASSWLEGQGYGELFF
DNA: TGTGCCAGCAGTTGGTTAGAGGGGCAGGGGTACGGGGAGCTGTTTTTT

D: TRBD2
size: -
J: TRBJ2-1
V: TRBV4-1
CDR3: CASSQGLAGGHYNEQFF
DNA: TGCGCCAGCAGCCAGGGACTAGCGGGAGGACACTACAATGAGCAGTTCTTC

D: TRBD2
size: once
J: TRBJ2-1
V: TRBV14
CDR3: CASSPQAGGFEQFF
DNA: TGTGCCAGCAGCCCACAAGCGGGAGGGTTTGAGCAGTTCTTC

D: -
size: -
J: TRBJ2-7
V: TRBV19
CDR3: CASSIPGSSGEQYF
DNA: TGTGCCAGTAGTATTCCTGGTTCTTCGGGCGAGCAGTACTTC

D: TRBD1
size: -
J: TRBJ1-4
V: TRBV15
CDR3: CATRDRGLEKLFF
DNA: TGTGCCACCAGGGACAGGGGTCTAGAAAAACTGTTTTTT